The source of this T cell receptor beta chain is a study of Graves' ophthalmopathy and Graves' hyperthyroidism. Points on this clonotype: Its ends do not fully match the called genes, so a read error is possible.

Beta-chain TCR CDR3 regions were amplified from RNA transcripts. First-round RT-PCR used HTBI primers; second-round multiplex PCR followed. TCRdb re-called the multiplex PCR reads with MiXCR, one entry per CDR3 protein. The sample consists of about 740,000 distinct CDR3 sequences, around 40% of them appearing once. A volume of 10 ml of fresh peripheral blood supplied the PBMCs. This CDR3 has 15 residues. Germline V gene data show CDR1 as SNHLY and CDR2 as FYNNEI. The origin of this receptor is an adult man with Graves' ophthalmopathy. The chain couples TRBV2 to TRBJ2-2, with no clear D. Sequencing was carried out using peripheral blood. The chain's CDR3 is CVSRPGPRNTGELFF. CDR3 sequence (DNA): TGTGTCAGCAGACCCGGACCGAGGAACACCGGGGAGCTGTTTTTT.